The 25 T cell receptor beta chains presented below share a single source sample, sequenced in a study of blood T cell repertoires in COVID-19. Sequencing used immunoSEQ multiplex PCR; TCRdb keeps in-frame clones, though not all of them. The profile shows about 80,000 clones, roughly 87% of them singletons. Sequencing input: peripheral blood. Source of these receptors: an elderly woman with active or convalescent COVID-19.

The CDR3 DNA sequence: TGTGCCAGCAGCTTAGTATTTAATTCACCCCTCCACTTT. It codes for CASSLVFNSPLHF. This chain connects TRBV7-2 to TRBJ1-6; D call uncertain. Trimming shortened V by 1 base and J by 6 bases, and 4 bases separated the two germline ends. This CDR3 region has 13 residues. The germline gives CDR1 SGHTA, CDR2 FQGNSA.

The gene calls are TRBV7-8 and TRBJ1-2; 8 nucleotides agree with TRBD1. Per germline, CDR1 SGHVS and CDR2 FQNEAQ. The length of the CDR3 is 15 residues. The ends lost 1 base at V and 8 bases at J; junction bases unmatched: 9. The CDR3 loop is CASSLDADRASGYTF. CDR3 bases: TGTGCCAGCAGCTTAGACGCGGACAGGGCTAGCGGCTACACCTTC.

This clone appeared a few times. The V gene is TRBV6-1, the J gene TRBJ1-1; 8 nucleotides match TRBD1. CDR3 length: 14 amino acids. Germline V gene data show CDR1 as MNHNS and CDR2 as SASEGT. V was pared by 1 base and J by 7 bases, with 5 bases of the junction left unmatched. The CDR3 DNA sequence: TGTGCCAGCAGTGAAGTCGGACAGGGCGGTGAAGCTTTCTTT. Amino acids: CASSEVGQGGEAFF.

The chain links TRBV14 to TRBJ1-1; 9 nucleotides line up with TRBD1. The CDR3 totals 16 residues. V was pared by 8 bases and J by 1 base, with 11 bases of the junction left unmatched. Germline CDR1 is SGHDN and CDR2 is FVKESK. CDR3: CASLEFPGQGNTEAFF. The CDR3 DNA sequence: TGTGCCAGCCTAGAGTTTCCGGGACAGGGGAACACTGAAGCTTTCTTT.

In DNA form, the CDR3 reads TGTGCCAGCAAAACCGGACAGGGGAGGAACACTGAAGCTTTCTTT. This codes for CASKTGQGRNTEAFF. This rearrangement joins TRBV27 to TRBJ1-1; 9 nucleotides line up with TRBD1. Per germline, CDR1 MNHEY and CDR2 SMNVEV (reference sequence). After removal of 7 bases from V and 1 base from J, the junction contained 7 bases not matched to a gene. The CDR3 runs 15 residues.

V gene TRBV28 combines with J gene TRBJ1-5; perhaps TRBD1 as D (5 bases). Per the germline V gene, CDR1 is MDHEN and CDR2 is SYDVKM. The CDR3 has 14 residues. V was trimmed by 3 bases and J by 6 bases, leaving 12 bases between them. The CDR3 protein is CASSFPGRGQPQHF. In DNA form, the CDR3 reads TGTGCCAGCAGTTTTCCAGGGAGGGGTCAGCCCCAGCATTTT.

This clone has a single count. This rearrangement joins TRBV7-3 to TRBJ2-7; 11 bases are shared with TRBD2. Germline-derived CDR1 and CDR2 are SGHTA and FQGTGA. Trimming cost V 4 bases and J 0 bases; bases outside gene matches: 5. The CDR3 consists of 16 residues. CDR3 in DNA: TGTGCCAGCAGCTCATCCGGGACTAGCGGCTCCTACGAGCAGTACTTC. It translates to CASSSSGTSGSYEQYF.

This clone has a handful of counts. The chain combines TRBV11-3 with TRBJ2-5; possible D gene TRBD1, 5 bases. From germline, CDR1 is SGHNT and CDR2 YENEEA. The CDR3 totals 15 residues. V was clipped by 1 base and J by 0 bases, with 9 bases between them. The CDR3 nucleotides read TGTGCCAGCAGCTTAGCTGGCAGGGACCAAGAGACCCAGTACTTC. This translates into CASSLAGRDQETQYF.

The chain employs TRBV28 and TRBJ2-3; 9 positions match TRBD2. The V gene's germline CDR1 is MDHEN and CDR2 SYDVKM. The ends lost 3 bases at V and 3 bases at J; junction bases unmatched: 7. CDR3 length: 16 residues. CDR3 loop: CASSFHSGRVTDTQYF. CDR3 bases: TGTGCCAGCAGTTTCCATAGCGGGAGAGTTACAGATACGCAGTATTTT. Variable domain in full (rest from reference TRBV28 and TRBJ2-3): DVKVTQSSRYLVKRTGEKVFLECVQDMDHENMFWYRQDPGLGLRLIYFSYDVKMKEKGDIPEGYSVSREKKERFSLILESASTNQTSMYLCASSFHSGRVTDTQYFGPGTRLTVL.

This chain joins TRBV24-1 and TRBJ1-1; D gene ambiguous. The germline V and J ends were trimmed by 3 bases and 7 bases, with 11 bases remaining between them. Germline lookup yields CDR1 KGHDR and CDR2 SFDVKD. The CDR3 has 13 amino acids. The CDR3 coding sequence is TGTGCCACCAGTGATATGGACCGGGATGAAGCTTTCTTT. Its translation: CATSDMDRDEAFF.

The rearrangement links TRBV28 to TRBJ1-6; 7 nucleotides line up with TRBD1. Germline V CDR1 and CDR2: MDHEN, SYDVKM. This CDR3 has 12 amino acids. V gave up 6 bases and J gave up 14 bases; unmatched junction bases: 7. This CDR3 is CASSPPQGALHF. In nucleotides, the CDR3 is TGTGCCAGCAGCCCCCCCCAGGGGGCCCTCCACTTT.

This rearrangement joins TRBV7-2 to TRBJ1-2; tentative D call: TRBD1 (6 bases). V was clipped by 2 bases and J by 2 bases, with 12 bases between them. The CDR3 contains 15 residues. Germline lookup yields CDR1 SGHTA and CDR2 FQGNSA. The CDR3 here is CASSLKRGPNYGYTF. CDR3 nucleotides: TGTGCCAGCAGCTTAAAGCGGGGGCCGAACTATGGCTACACCTTC.

The gene calls are TRBV18 and TRBJ2-5, with 7 bases lining up with TRBD1. The CDR3 runs to 17 residues. Germline-derived CDR1 and CDR2 are KGHSH and LQKENI. Trimming cost V 2 bases and J 5 bases; bases outside gene matches: 14. In nucleotides, the CDR3 is TGTGCCAGCTCACCATTAAGGTCATACAGGGGAAGGGAGACCCAGTACTTC. This translates into CASSPLRSYRGRETQYF.

This chain joins TRBV28 and TRBJ1-1; D is unclear. In germline, CDR1 is MDHEN, CDR2 SYDVKM. V was pared by 7 bases and J by 2 bases, with 14 bases between. The CDR3 covers 14 residues. The CDR3 DNA sequence: TGTGCCAGCACCCCTGATGGAGCCAACACTGAAGCTTTCTTT. The encoded protein is CASTPDGANTEAFF.

J is TRBJ1-2 and V is TRBV9; no clear D. This CDR3 has 14 residues. The germline CDR1 and CDR2 sequences are SGDLS and YYNGEE. Trimming left V 0 bases short and J 2 bases short, with 8 bases between. CDR3 region: CASSVGSGNYGYTF. CDR3 in DNA: TGTGCCAGCAGCGTAGGGTCCGGGAACTATGGCTACACCTTC.

The chain links TRBV7-2 to TRBJ2-5, with 9 bases identical to TRBD1. The CDR3 spans 16 residues. V lost 5 bases, J lost 7 bases, and 14 bases stayed unmatched. The V gene's germline CDR1 is SGHTA and CDR2 FQGNSA. The CDR3 region is CASSLHRGLSGGTQYF. The DNA for the CDR3 is TGTGCCAGCAGCCTACACAGGGGGCTTTCGGGTGGGACCCAGTACTTC.

The genes are TRBV28 and TRBJ2-2; 7 bases are a match to TRBD1. V trimming: 8 bases; J trimming: 0 bases; junction bases outside the gene matches: 3. The CDR3 runs 14 residues. Germline values: CDR1 MDHEN, CDR2 SYDVKM. CDR3 region: CASLGQANTGELFF. The CDR3 DNA reads as TGTGCCAGCCTCGGACAGGCGAACACCGGGGAGCTGTTTTTT.

The rearrangement joins TRBV4-3 to TRBJ2-1, with D possibly TRBD2 on 5 matching bases. The V end lost 0 bases, the J end lost 11 bases, and 14 bases lay between the germline ends. The CDR3 totals 14 residues. Germline loops: CDR1 LGHNA, CDR2 YSLEER. The CDR3 DNA is TGCGCCAGCAGCCAAGATATCTGGACTTGGAAGCAGTTCTTC. This encodes CASSQDIWTWKQFF.

V is TRBV4-1 and J is TRBJ1-3, with 7 bases identical to TRBD1. CDR1 is MGHRA and CDR2 is YSYEKL in the germline V gene. Trimming cost V 1 base and J 0 bases; bases outside gene matches: 3. The CDR3 runs to 16 residues. The CDR3 sequence is CASSQGTGHSGNTIYF. CDR3 coding DNA: TGCGCCAGCAGCCAAGGGACAGGACACTCTGGAAACACCATATATTTT.

The count of this clone is one. V usage is TRBV5-1 and J usage is TRBJ1-6; the match to TRBD1 covers 7 bases. J was trimmed by 6 bases and V by 4 bases; bases with no gene match: 7. The germline gives CDR1 SGHRS, CDR2 YFSETQ. The CDR3 totals 15 residues. The CDR3 nucleotides are TGCGCCAGCAGCCCGGGACAGATCTCTAATTCACCCCTCCACTTT. It translates to CASSPGQISNSPLHF.

V usage is TRBV28 and J usage is TRBJ2-1; 9 bases agree with TRBD2. The V gene's germline CDR1 is MDHEN and CDR2 SYDVKM. This CDR3 is built from 16 residues. V lost 4 bases to trimming and J lost 2 bases; unmatched junction nucleotides: 6. The CDR3 sequence is CASSSPPSGTYNEQFF. CDR3 sequence (DNA): TGTGCCAGCAGTTCTCCCCCTAGCGGGACCTACAATGAGCAGTTCTTC.

The chain uses TRBV23-1 and TRBJ2-1; possible D gene TRBD2, 5 bases. TRBV23-1 is marked as an open reading frame, function uncertain. The CDR3 consists of 13 residues. Trimming stripped 4 bases from V and 9 bases from J, with 13 bases between. CDR3 in DNA: TGCGCCAGCAGTCTCCGGGGAGTCGGTGAGCAGTTCTTC. It encodes CASSLRGVGEQFF.

The chain couples TRBV7-2 to TRBJ2-5, with D unresolved. Germline assignment: CDR1 SGHTA and CDR2 FQGNSA. V lost 4 bases to trimming and J lost 2 bases, with 14 bases between them. The CDR3 has 15 residues. The CDR3 DNA reads TGTGCCAGCAGCTCCGCGAGGTTTCTTCAAGAGACCCAGTACTTC. Translated, it gives CASSSARFLQETQYF.

The J gene is TRBJ2-7, the V gene TRBV19, with D tentatively TRBD2 (5 bases). Germline V gives CDR1 LNHDA, CDR2 SQIVND (reference sequence). The CDR3 runs 14 residues. Trimming took 1 base from V and 1 from J, leaving 8 bases between them. The CDR3 here is CASSIAGSSYEQYF. CDR3 in DNA: TGTGCCAGTAGTATAGCGGGGTCGTCCTACGAGCAGTACTTC.

CDR3 DNA sequence: TGTGCCAGCAGCTTGCAGGGGGTTTCGTACATTCAGTACTTC. Its translation is CASSLQGVSYIQYF. The rearrangement uses TRBV5-6 and TRBJ2-4; TRBD1 aligns across 7 bases. The junction had 6 bases not matched to a gene; V was cut back by 1 base and J by 8 bases. CDR3 size: 14 residues. Germline lookup yields CDR1 SGHDT and CDR2 YYEEEE.